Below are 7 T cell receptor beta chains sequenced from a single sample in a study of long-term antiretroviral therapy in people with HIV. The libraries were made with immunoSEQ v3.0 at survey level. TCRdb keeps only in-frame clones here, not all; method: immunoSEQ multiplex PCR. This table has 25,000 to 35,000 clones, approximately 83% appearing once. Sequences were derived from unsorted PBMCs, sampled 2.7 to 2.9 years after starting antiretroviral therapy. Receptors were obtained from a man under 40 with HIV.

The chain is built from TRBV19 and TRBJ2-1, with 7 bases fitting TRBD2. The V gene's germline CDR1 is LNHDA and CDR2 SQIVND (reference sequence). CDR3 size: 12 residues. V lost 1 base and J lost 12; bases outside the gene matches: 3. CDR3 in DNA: TGTGCCAGTAGTATAGGGACTAGTGGGCAGTTCTTC. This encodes CASSIGTSGQFF.

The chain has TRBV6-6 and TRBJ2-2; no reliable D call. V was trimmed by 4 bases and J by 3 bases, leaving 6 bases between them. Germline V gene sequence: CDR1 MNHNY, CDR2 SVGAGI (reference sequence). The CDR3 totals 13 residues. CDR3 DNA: TGTGCCAGCAGTTTGCGAGACACCGGGGAGCTGTTTTTT. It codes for CASSLRDTGELFF.

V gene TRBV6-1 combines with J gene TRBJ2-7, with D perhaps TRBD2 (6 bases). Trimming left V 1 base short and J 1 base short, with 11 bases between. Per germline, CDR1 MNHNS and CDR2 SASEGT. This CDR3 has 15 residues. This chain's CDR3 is CASSEGGTESYEQYF. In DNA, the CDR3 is TGTGCCAGCAGTGAAGGCGGGACGGAATCCTACGAGCAGTACTTC.

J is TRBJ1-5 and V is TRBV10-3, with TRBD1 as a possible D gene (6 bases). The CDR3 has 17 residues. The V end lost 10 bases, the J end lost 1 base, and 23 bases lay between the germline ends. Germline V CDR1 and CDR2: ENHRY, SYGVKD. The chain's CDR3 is CATQWTAERESNQPQHF. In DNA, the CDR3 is TGTGCCACCCAATGGACAGCGGAGCGGGAGAGCAATCAGCCCCAGCATTTT.

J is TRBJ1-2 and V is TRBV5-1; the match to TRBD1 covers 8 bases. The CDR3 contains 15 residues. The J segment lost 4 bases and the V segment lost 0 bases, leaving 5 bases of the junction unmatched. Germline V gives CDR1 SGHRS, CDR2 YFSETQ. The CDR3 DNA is TGCGCCAGCAGCTTGGGGACAGGGCCTGGCTATGGCTACACCTTC. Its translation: CASSLGTGPGYGYTF. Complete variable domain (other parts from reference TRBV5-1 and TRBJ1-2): KAGVTQTPRYLIKTRGQQVTLSCSPISGHRSVSWYQQTPGQGLQFLFEYFSETQRNKGNFPGRFSGRQFSNSRSEMNVSTLELGDSALYLCASSLGTGPGYGYTFGSGTRLTVV.

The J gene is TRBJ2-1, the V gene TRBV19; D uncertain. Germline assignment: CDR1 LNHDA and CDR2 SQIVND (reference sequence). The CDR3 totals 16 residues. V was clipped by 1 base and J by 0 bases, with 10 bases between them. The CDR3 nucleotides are TGTGCCAGTAGTATAGTGTCCGGTAGCTCCTACAATGAGCAGTTCTTC. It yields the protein CASSIVSGSSYNEQFF.

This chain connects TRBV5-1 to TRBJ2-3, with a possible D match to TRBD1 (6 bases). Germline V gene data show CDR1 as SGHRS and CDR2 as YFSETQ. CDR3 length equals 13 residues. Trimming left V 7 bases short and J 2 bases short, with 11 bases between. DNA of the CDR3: TGCGCCAGCTCTACAGGGATCACAGATACGCAGTATTTT. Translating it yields CASSTGITDTQYF. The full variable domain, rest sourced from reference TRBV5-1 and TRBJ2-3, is KAGVTQTPRYLIKTRGQQVTLSCSPISGHRSVSWYQQTPGQGLQFLFEYFSETQRNKGNFPGRFSGRQFSNSRSEMNVSTLELGDSALYLCASSTGITDTQYFGPGTRLTVL.